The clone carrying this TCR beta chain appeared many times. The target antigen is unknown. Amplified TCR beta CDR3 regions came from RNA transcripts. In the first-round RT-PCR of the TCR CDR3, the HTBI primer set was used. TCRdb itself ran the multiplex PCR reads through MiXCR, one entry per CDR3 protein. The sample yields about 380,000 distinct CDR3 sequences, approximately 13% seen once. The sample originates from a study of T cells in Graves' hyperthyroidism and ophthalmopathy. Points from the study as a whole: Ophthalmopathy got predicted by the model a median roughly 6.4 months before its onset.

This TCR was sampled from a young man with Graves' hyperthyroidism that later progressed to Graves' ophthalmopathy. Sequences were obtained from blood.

CDR3 protein: CASTTDGTSTDTQYF. CDR3 in DNA: TGTGCCAGCACCACGGACGGAACTAGCACAGATACGCAGTATTTT. V is TRBV2 and J is TRBJ2-3; D gene ambiguous. The V and J ends lost 7 bases and 0 bases respectively, with 14 bases between them. Per germline, CDR1 SNHLY and CDR2 FYNNEI. The CDR3 spans 15 residues.